What follows is one T cell receptor beta chain and its context. What it binds is not known. The data belong to a study of T-cell reconstitution after alpha-beta-depleted transplantation in children. Preparation of the TCRbeta library was carried out with unique molecular identifiers. TCRdb analysed the PCR reads with MiXCR anew, one entry per CDR3 protein. The sample consists of approximately 350,000 distinct CDR3 sequences, around 15% of them appearing once. Points from the study as a whole: Newly generated T cells supplied most T-cell counts and diversity one year post-transplant. Where some patients showed high TCRbeta diversity at day 60, it came from recipient T cells and thymic progenitors that had survived.

The sequences come from PBMCs, mostly from graft donor cells, collected 360 days after TCRalphabeta/CD19-depleted stem cell transplant. The receptor was isolated from a male patient between 2 and 9 years old who had a stem cell transplant for acute lymphoblastic leukemia, so the T cells may come from the graft donor.

CDR3 sequence reads: CRGDRGTDTQYF. The CDR3 DNA is TGCCGGGGGGACAGGGGAACAGATACGCAGTATTTT. The chain employs TRBV20-1 and TRBJ2-3, with 10 bases that match TRBD1. The CDR3 is 12 residues long. Germline V lookup: CDR1 DFQATT, CDR2 SNEGSKA (reference sequence).